Below, 14 T cell receptor beta chains from the same sample are listed, as sequenced in a study of cytomegalovirus exposure and HLA in healthy donors. Primers included in the PCR were 60 Vbeta and 13 Jbeta primers. TCRdb keeps only in-frame clones here, not all; method: immunoSEQ multiplex PCR. This sample has 40,000 to 45,000 clones, with roughly half found just once. The sequencing input was PBMCs. All receptors come from a human donor in good health.

The chain joins TRBV6-6 to TRBJ1-5; TRBD1 matches at 8 bases. CDR3 length equals 15 residues. Germline V gene data show CDR1 as MNHNY and CDR2 as SVGAGI (reference sequence). With 7 bases clipped from V and 2 bases from J, the junction kept 7 bases outside the gene matches. The CDR3 region has the DNA TGTGCCAGCAAGGTGACGGGACAGGGCAATCAGCCCCAGCATTTT. It specifies CASKVTGQGNQPQHF.

V is TRBV6-1 and J is TRBJ2-1, with a possible D match to TRBD1 (6 bases). The germline V gene has CDR1 MNHNS and CDR2 SASEGT. The V and J ends lost 8 bases and 0 bases respectively, with 11 bases between them. The length of the CDR3 is 14 residues. Here the CDR3 DNA reads TGTGCCAGCGCTACAGGGTTCTCCTACAATGAGCAGTTCTTC. Translation: CASATGFSYNEQFF.

This clone was observed a few times. The chain couples TRBV4-3 to TRBJ2-3; TRBD2 might be the D (6 bases). The germline CDR1 and CDR2 sequences are LGHNA and YSLEER. Trimming pared 0 bases from V and 7 bases from J, leaving 17 bases between. The CDR3 sequence is 16 residues long. CDR3 nucleotide sequence: TGCGCCAGCAGCCAAGAGAGGGACTGGGATAGAAATACGCAGTATTTT. It is translated as CASSQERDWDRNTQYF.

This clone was found a few times. This rearrangement joins TRBV25-1 to TRBJ2-1; possibly TRBD1 for D (6 bases). Trimming took off 2 bases at V and 2 bases at J, with 10 bases between the two ends. CDR1 is MGHDK and CDR2 is SYGVNS in the germline V gene. The CDR3 has 15 amino acids. CDR3 amino acids: CASSEPRQAYNEQFF. CDR3 nucleotides: TGTGCCAGCAGTGAACCCCGACAGGCCTACAATGAGCAGTTCTTC. The full variable domain, with the rest looked up from reference TRBV25-1 and TRBJ2-1, is EADIYQTPRYLVIGTGKKITLECSQTMGHDKMYWYQQDPGMELHLIHYSYGVNSTEKGDLSSESTVSRIRTEHFPLTLESARPSHTSQYLCASSEPRQAYNEQFFGPGTRLTVL.

J is TRBJ1-6 and V is TRBV4-3, with D unclear. This CDR3 region has 13 residues. The V gene's germline CDR1 is LGHNA and CDR2 YSLEER. V shed 1 base and J shed 4 bases, with 2 bases lying between them. The CDR3 reads CASSQAYNSPLHF. CDR3 nucleotide sequence: TGCGCCAGCAGCCAAGCATATAATTCACCCCTCCACTTT.

This clone has a handful of counts. The V call is TRBV9, the J call TRBJ2-5, with 8 bases fitting TRBD1. The ends lost 5 bases at V and 1 base at J; junction bases unmatched: 1. Germline CDR1 SGDLS, CDR2 YYNGEE. The CDR3 sequence is 13 residues long. The CDR3 bases are TGTGCCAGCAGGGGACAGGCCCAAGAGACCCAGTACTTC. Amino acid sequence: CASRGQAQETQYF.

This clone was recorded once. The chain couples TRBV7-2 to TRBJ2-5, with D perhaps TRBD1 (5 bases). V lost 5 bases, J lost 4 bases, and 11 bases lay in between. Germline CDR1 reads SGHTA; CDR2 reads FQGNSA. The CDR3 runs to 13 residues. CDR3 bases: TGTGCCAGCAGCGCTTGGGGCCCAGAGACCCAGTACTTC. Its translation: CASSAWGPETQYF.

J is TRBJ1-1 and V is TRBV25-1; D is uncertain. The V end lost 8 bases, the J end lost 3 bases, and 7 bases lay between the germline ends. CDR3 size: 11 residues. Germline CDR1 MGHDK, CDR2 SYGVNS. CDR3 nucleotide sequence: TGTGCCAGCGTTCTTGACACTGAAGCTTTCTTT. Its translation is CASVLDTEAFF. Variable domain in full (rest from reference TRBV25-1 and TRBJ1-1): EADIYQTPRYLVIGTGKKITLECSQTMGHDKMYWYQQDPGMELHLIHYSYGVNSTEKGDLSSESTVSRIRTEHFPLTLESARPSHTSQYLCASVLDTEAFFGQGTRLTVV.

This rearrangement joins TRBV7-3 to TRBJ1-5; a possible D gene is TRBD1 (5 bases). CDR1 and CDR2 (germline): SGHTA, FQGTGA. This CDR3 comprises 14 residues. With 3 bases removed from V and 5 bases from J, the gap between germline ends came to 11 bases. CDR3 DNA sequence: TGTGCCAGCAGCTTGGGGCGGGGTTATCAGCCCCAGCATTTT. It yields the protein CASSLGRGYQPQHF.

For the CDR3, the DNA is TGTGCCAGTAGCCACCTTAGGGGCGGACGAGACACTGAAGCTTTCTTT. It is translated as CASSHLRGGRDTEAFF. The chain employs TRBV19 and TRBJ1-1, with D maybe TRBD1 (5 bases). The V end lost 6 bases, the J end lost 3 bases, and 20 bases lay between the germline ends. The germline V gene has CDR1 LNHDA and CDR2 SQIVND (reference sequence). The CDR3 has 16 residues.

This clone was seen a few times. This chain links TRBV29-1 with TRBJ2-1; D gene unclear. Germline V gene sequence: CDR1 SQVTM, CDR2 ANQGSEA. The ends were cut back, 6 bases at V and 4 bases at J, with 4 bases in the middle. CDR3 size: 10 residues. Written as DNA, the CDR3 is TGCAGCGTCGCGTACAATGAGCAGTTCTTC. Its protein is CSVAYNEQFF.

This chain links TRBV29-1 with TRBJ2-3; 7 positions agree with TRBD2. The CDR3 is 13 residues long. Trimming removed 6 bases from V and 2 bases from J; junction bases left unmatched: 5. The V gene's germline CDR1 is SQVTM and CDR2 ANQGSEA. The CDR3 spells CSVLRDYTDTQYF. CDR3 in DNA: TGCAGCGTCCTCCGGGACTACACAGATACGCAGTATTTT.

This clone has just a few counts. The gene calls are TRBV5-5 and TRBJ2-7; the D gene is possibly TRBD2 (6 bases). This CDR3 spans 15 amino acids. Trimming took 0 bases from V and 1 from J, leaving 11 bases between them. Per germline, CDR1 SGHKS and CDR2 YYEKEE (reference sequence). The CDR3: CASSLGRLGSYEQYF. For the CDR3, the DNA is TGTGCCAGCAGCTTGGGACGACTAGGATCCTACGAGCAGTACTTC.

The chain has TRBV9 and TRBJ2-2, with D maybe TRBD1 (5 bases). CDR1 is SGDLS, CDR2 YYNGEE, per germline. The CDR3 is 13 amino acids. V lost 0 bases and J lost 8, with 8 bases in between. CDR3 region: CASSVANRGELFF. CDR3 in DNA: TGTGCCAGCAGCGTAGCGAACAGGGGGGAGCTGTTTTTT.